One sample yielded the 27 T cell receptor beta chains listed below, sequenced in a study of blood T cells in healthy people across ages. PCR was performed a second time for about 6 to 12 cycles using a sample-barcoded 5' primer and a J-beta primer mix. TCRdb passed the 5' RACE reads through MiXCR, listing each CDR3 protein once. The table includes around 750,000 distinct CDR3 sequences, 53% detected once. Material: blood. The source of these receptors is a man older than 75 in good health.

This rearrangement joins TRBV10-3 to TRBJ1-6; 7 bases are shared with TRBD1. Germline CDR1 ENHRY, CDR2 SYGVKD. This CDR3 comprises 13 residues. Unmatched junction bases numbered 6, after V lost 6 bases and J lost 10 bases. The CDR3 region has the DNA TGTGCCATCAGAGCGGAGGGACAGTCACCCCTCCACTTT. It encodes CAIRAEGQSPLHF.

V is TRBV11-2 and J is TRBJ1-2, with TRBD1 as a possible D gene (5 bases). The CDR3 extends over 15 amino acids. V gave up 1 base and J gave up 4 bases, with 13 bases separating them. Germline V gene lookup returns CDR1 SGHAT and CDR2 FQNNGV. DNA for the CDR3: TGTGCCAGCAGCTTAGGTGGGGGACTAGGCTATGGCTACACCTTC. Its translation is CASSLGGGLGYGYTF.

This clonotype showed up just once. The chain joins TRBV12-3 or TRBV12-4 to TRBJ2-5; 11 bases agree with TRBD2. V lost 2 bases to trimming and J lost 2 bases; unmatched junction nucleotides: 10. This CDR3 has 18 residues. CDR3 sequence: CASSLKIGTSGNQETQYF. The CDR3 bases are TGTGCCAGCAGTTTAAAGATCGGGACTAGCGGAAATCAAGAGACCCAGTACTTC.

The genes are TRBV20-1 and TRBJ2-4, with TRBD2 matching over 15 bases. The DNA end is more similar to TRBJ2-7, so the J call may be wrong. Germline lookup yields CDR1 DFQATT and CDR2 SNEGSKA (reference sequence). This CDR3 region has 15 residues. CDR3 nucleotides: TGCAGTGCTAGAGGGGGACTAGCGGGAGGTAACGAGCAGTACTTC. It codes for CSARGGLAGGNEQYF.

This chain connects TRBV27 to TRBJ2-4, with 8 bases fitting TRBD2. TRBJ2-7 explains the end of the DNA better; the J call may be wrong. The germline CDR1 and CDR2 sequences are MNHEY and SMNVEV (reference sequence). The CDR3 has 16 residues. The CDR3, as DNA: TGTGCCAGCAGCTCTTCAGCGGGAGATTTTGGTTACGAGCAGTACTTC. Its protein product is CASSSSAGDFGYEQYF.

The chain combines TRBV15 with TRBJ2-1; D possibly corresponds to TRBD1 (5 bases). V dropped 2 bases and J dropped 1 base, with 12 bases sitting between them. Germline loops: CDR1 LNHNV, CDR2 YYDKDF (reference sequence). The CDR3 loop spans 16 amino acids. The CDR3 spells CATSRTWGDSYNEQFF. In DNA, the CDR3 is TGTGCCACCAGCAGAACTTGGGGCGATTCCTACAATGAGCAGTTCTTC.

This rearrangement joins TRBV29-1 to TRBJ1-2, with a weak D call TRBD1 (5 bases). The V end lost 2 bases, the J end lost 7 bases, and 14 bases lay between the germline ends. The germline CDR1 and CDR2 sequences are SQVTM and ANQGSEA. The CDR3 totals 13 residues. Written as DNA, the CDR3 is TGCAGCGTTGAACGTGAGGGTAGGGGTGGCTACACCTTC. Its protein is CSVEREGRGGYTF.

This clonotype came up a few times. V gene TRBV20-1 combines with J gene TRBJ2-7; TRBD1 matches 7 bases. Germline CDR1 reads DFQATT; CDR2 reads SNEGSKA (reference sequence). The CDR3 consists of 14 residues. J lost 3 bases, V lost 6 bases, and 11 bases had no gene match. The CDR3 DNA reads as TGCAGTGCGGCTAGACAGGGCTCAAACTACGAGCAGTACTTC. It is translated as CSAARQGSNYEQYF.

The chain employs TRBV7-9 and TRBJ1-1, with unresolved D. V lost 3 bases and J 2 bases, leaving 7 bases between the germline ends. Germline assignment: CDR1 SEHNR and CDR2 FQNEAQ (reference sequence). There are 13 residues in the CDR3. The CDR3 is CASSFTPNTEAFF. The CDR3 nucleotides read TGTGCCAGCAGCTTTACACCCAACACTGAAGCTTTCTTT.

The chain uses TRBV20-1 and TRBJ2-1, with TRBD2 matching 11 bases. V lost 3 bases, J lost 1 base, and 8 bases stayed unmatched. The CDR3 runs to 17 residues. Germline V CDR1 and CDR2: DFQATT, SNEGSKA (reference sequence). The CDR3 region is CSASPLAGVSSYNEQFF. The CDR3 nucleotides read TGCAGTGCTAGCCCACTAGCGGGAGTCTCGTCCTACAATGAGCAGTTCTTC.

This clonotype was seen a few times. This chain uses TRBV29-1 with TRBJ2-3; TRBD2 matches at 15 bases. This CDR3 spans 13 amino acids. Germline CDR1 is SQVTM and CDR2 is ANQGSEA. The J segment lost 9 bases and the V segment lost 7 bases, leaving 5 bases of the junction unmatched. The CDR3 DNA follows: TGCAGCGCTCCGGGACTAGCGGGAGGAACGCAGTATTTT. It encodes CSAPGLAGGTQYF.

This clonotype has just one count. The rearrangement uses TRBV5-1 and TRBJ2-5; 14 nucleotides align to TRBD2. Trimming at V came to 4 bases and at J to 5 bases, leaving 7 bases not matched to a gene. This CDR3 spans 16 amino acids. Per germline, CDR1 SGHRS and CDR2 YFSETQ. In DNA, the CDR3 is TGCGCCAGCAGCCGGGGACTAGCGGGAGTCTTGGAGACCCAGTACTTC. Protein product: CASSRGLAGVLETQYF.

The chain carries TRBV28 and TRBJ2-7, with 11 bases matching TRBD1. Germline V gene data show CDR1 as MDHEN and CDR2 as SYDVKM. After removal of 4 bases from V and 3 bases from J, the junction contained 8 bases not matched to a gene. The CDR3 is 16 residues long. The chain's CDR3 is CASSSPSGTGGYEQYF. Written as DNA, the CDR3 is TGTGCCAGCAGTTCCCCATCCGGGACAGGGGGCTACGAGCAGTACTTC.

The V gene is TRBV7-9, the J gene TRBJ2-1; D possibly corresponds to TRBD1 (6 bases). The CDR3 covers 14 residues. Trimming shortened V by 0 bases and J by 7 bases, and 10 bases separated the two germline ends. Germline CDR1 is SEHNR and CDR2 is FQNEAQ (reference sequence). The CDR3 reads CASSLASGVNEQFF. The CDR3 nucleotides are TGTGCCAGCAGCTTAGCGTCAGGGGTGAATGAGCAGTTCTTC.

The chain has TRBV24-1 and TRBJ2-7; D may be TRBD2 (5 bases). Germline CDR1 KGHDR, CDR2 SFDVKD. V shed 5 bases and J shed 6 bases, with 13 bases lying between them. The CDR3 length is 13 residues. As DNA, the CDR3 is TGTGCCACCAGTGTCCTGTCCGGAGGCGAGCAGTACTTC. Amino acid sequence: CATSVLSGGEQYF.

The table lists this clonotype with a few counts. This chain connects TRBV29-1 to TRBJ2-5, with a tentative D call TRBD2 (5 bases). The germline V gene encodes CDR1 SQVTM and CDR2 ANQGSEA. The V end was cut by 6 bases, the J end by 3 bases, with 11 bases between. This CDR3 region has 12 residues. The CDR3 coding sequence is TGCAGCGTAAATTCCGGGGAAGAGACCCAGTACTTC. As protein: CSVNSGEETQYF.

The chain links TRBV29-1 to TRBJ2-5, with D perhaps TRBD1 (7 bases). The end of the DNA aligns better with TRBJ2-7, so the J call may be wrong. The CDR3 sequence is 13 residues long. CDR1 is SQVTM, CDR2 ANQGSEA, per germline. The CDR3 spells CSVVGGGRNEQYF. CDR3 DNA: TGCAGCGTTGTAGGAGGGGGCAGGAACGAGCAGTACTTC.

The CDR3 region is CASSPNPGWTNEKLFF. The CDR3 DNA reads TGTGCCAGCAGTCCAAACCCCGGATGGACTAATGAAAAACTGTTTTTT. The rearrangement joins TRBV27 to TRBJ1-4; D is unresolved. V was trimmed by 5 bases and J by 2 bases, leaving 15 bases between them. The CDR3 consists of 16 residues. Germline CDR1 MNHEY, CDR2 SMNVEV (reference sequence).

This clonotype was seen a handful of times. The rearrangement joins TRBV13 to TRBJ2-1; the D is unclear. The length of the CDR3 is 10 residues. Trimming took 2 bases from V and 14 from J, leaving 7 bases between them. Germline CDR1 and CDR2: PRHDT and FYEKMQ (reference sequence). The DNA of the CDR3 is TGTGCCAGCAGCTTACCCCCTAAGTTCTTC. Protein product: CASSLPPKFF.

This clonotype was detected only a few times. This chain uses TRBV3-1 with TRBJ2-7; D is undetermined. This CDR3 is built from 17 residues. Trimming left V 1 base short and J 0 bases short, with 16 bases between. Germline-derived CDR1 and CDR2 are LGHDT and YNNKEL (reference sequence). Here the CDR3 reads CASSQAKLGASSYEQYF. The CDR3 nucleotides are TGTGCCAGCAGCCAAGCAAAATTAGGAGCGAGCTCCTACGAGCAGTACTTC.

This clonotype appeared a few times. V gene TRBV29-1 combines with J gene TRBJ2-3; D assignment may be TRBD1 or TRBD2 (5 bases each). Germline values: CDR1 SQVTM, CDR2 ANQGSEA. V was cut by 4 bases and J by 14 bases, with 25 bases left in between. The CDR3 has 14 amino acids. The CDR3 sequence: CSVGGDAAGRYAYF. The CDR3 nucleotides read TGCAGCGTTGGAGGGGACGCGGCCGGCAGATACGCGTATTTT.

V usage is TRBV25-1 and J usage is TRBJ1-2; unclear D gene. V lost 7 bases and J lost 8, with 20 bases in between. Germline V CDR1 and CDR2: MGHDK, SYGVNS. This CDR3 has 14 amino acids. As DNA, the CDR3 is TGTGCCAGCATCCAATCAGGAGGTCTTGGAGGCTACACCTTC. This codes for CASIQSGGLGGYTF.

The CDR3 loop reads CASSFAGGHRYAYF. Written as DNA, the CDR3 is TGTGCCAGCAGCTTTGCGGGAGGGCACAGATACGCGTATTTT. J is TRBJ2-3 and V is TRBV7-9; 9 bases match TRBD2. CDR3 length: 14 amino acids. V gave up 3 bases and J gave up 14 bases; unmatched junction bases: 12. Germline V gives CDR1 SEHNR, CDR2 FQNEAQ (reference sequence).

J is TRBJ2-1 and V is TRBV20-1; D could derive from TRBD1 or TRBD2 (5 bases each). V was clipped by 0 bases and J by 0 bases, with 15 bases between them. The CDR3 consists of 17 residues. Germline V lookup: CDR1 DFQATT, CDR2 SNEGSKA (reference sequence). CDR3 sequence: CSARDGGRIRSYNEQFF. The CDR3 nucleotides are TGCAGTGCTAGAGATGGGGGACGGATACGCTCCTACAATGAGCAGTTCTTC.

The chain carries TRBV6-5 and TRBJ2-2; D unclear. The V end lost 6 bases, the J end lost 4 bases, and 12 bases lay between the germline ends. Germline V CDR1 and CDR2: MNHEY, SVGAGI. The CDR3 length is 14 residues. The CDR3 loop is CASRTIQSTGELFF. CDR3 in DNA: TGTGCCAGCAGAACAATACAGAGCACCGGGGAGCTGTTTTTT.

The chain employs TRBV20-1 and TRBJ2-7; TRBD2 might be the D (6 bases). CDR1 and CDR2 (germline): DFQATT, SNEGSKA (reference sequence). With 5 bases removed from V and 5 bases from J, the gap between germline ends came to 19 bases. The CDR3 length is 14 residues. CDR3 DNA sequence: TGCAGTGCTGGCCCAGGATTCCCGGGGGACGAGCAGTACTTC. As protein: CSAGPGFPGDEQYF.

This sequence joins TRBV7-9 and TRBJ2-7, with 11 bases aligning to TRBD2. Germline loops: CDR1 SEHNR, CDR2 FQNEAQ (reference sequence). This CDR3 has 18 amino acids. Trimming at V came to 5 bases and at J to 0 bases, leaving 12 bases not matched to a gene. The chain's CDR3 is CASSPGTSGSFSSYEQYF. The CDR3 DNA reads TGTGCCAGCAGCCCCGGGACTAGCGGAAGCTTCAGCTCCTACGAGCAGTACTTC.